The 13 T cell receptor beta chains reported below all come from one sample, sequenced in a study of control samples from healthy donors and cancer patients. Produced via immunoSEQ multiplex PCR; TCRdb's table is partial and in-frame only. Counted here are about 110,000 clones, approximately 84% occurring once; the ten biggest clones make up around 6.2%. The material sequenced was blood. The receptor source for this set is a man younger than 30 in good health.

The rearrangement uses TRBV27 and TRBJ1-3; D remains ambiguous. V lost 0 bases and J 0 bases, leaving 9 bases between the germline ends. The CDR3 is 16 amino acids. Germline CDR1 is MNHEY and CDR2 is SMNVEV (reference sequence). Here the CDR3 reads CASSLSGFISGNTIYF. In DNA, the CDR3 is TGTGCCAGCAGTTTATCCGGCTTTATCTCTGGAAACACCATATATTTT.

The chain employs TRBV19 and TRBJ2-4; D gene uncertain. The CDR3 runs 18 residues. Trimming took off 5 bases at V and 1 base at J, with 21 bases between the two ends. Germline V gene data show CDR1 as LNHDA and CDR2 as SQIVND (reference sequence). CDR3 residues: CASSRAADWVVAKNIQYF. The CDR3 DNA follows: TGTGCCAGTAGTCGGGCCGCCGATTGGGTAGTTGCCAAAAACATTCAGTACTTC.

The gene calls are TRBV12-5 and TRBJ1-2; D might be TRBD1 (5 bases). The CDR3 covers 18 residues. The V end was cut by 0 bases, the J end by 3 bases, with 20 bases between. Germline loops: CDR1 LGHNT, CDR2 FRNRAP. The CDR3 bases are TGTGCTAGTGGTTTGGTACTCATAGGCAGGGTGGCTGACTATGGCTACACCTTC. This sequence encodes CASGLVLIGRVADYGYTF.

The chain is built from TRBV5-1 and TRBJ1-2; D may be TRBD1 (5 bases). Between the trimmed V and J ends, which lost 1 base and 0 bases, there was a span of 10 bases. Germline V gene sequence: CDR1 SGHRS, CDR2 YFSETQ. The CDR3 spans 15 residues. The CDR3 reads CASSLQGATNYGYTF. The DNA for the CDR3 is TGCGCCAGCAGCTTGCAAGGGGCGACTAACTATGGCTACACCTTC.

This chain connects TRBV6-5 to TRBJ1-2; 7 bases agree with TRBD1. CDR1 is MNHEY and CDR2 is SVGAGI in the germline V gene. V lost 1 base to trimming and J lost 7 bases; unmatched junction nucleotides: 9. This CDR3 has 15 residues. For the CDR3, the DNA is TGTGCCAGCAGTTACTTCCCCACAGGGGTCTTTGGCTACACCTTC. Its translation: CASSYFPTGVFGYTF.

The chain employs TRBV19 and TRBJ1-5, with TRBD1 matching over 8 bases. Germline V gives CDR1 LNHDA, CDR2 SQIVND (reference sequence). This CDR3 spans 14 amino acids. The V gene end was trimmed by 9 bases and the J gene end by 5 bases; junction bases not matched to a gene: 9. The chain's CDR3 is CASADLQGDQPQHF. DNA for the CDR3: TGTGCCAGCGCCGATCTACAGGGGGATCAGCCCCAGCATTTT.

This clone has just a few counts. The CDR3 sequence is CASSIKGETQYF. In nucleotides, the CDR3 is TGCGCCAGCAGCATTAAAGGGGAGACCCAGTACTTC. V and J are TRBV5-1 and TRBJ2-5; D remains unclear. CDR3 length: 12 residues. V was cut by 4 bases and J by 5 bases, with 9 bases left in between. CDR1 and CDR2 from the germline V gene are SGHRS and YFSETQ.

V and J are TRBV7-2 and TRBJ1-2; 7 nucleotides align to TRBD1. V dropped 5 bases and J dropped 1; count of bases not matched to a gene: 7. Germline V gene sequence: CDR1 SGHTA, CDR2 FQGNSA. This CDR3 comprises 15 residues. The CDR3 nucleotides read TGTGCCAGCAGCCGTCGGACAGGAGTTAACTATGGCTACACCTTC. This translates into CASSRRTGVNYGYTF.

The chain carries TRBV7-9 and TRBJ1-1; no reliable D call. Germline values: CDR1 SEHNR, CDR2 FQNEAQ (reference sequence). This CDR3 has 15 amino acids. The V and J ends lost 5 bases and 0 bases respectively, with 13 bases between them. The CDR3 nucleotides read TGTGCCAGCAGCCTCCAAGAAGCCATGAACACTGAAGCTTTCTTT. As protein: CASSLQEAMNTEAFF.

V is TRBV28 and J is TRBJ1-2; TRBD1 might be the D (6 bases). This CDR3 has 12 residues. The ends were cut back, 8 bases at V and 8 bases at J, with 15 bases in the middle. From germline, CDR1 is MDHEN and CDR2 SYDVKM. CDR3 protein: CASHGQRRGYTF. CDR3 sequence (DNA): TGTGCCAGCCATGGACAGCGGCGGGGCTACACCTTC.

V is TRBV9 and J is TRBJ2-2; D not resolved. The CDR3 is 14 residues long. Germline CDR1 SGDLS, CDR2 YYNGEE. Trimming took 4 bases from V and 5 from J, leaving 12 bases between them. The CDR3 bases are TGTGCCAGCAGCCCAAGCCTAAGGACCGGGGAGCTGTTTTTT. Its protein is CASSPSLRTGELFF. The whole variable domain, filled in from reference TRBV9 and TRBJ2-2, reads DSGVTQTPKHLITATGQRVTLRCSPRSGDLSVYWYQQSLDQGLQFLIQYYNGEERAKGNILERFSAQQFPDLHSELNLSSLELGDSALYFCASSPSLRTGELFFGEGSRLTVL.

This rearrangement joins TRBV5-6 to TRBJ1-3; no clear D gene. V lost 3 bases and J 0 bases, leaving 13 bases between the germline ends. This CDR3 comprises 16 residues. Germline CDR1 and CDR2: SGHDT and YYEEEE. The CDR3 is CASSSTTSYSGNTIYF. DNA of the CDR3: TGTGCCAGCAGCTCAACAACTTCATACTCTGGAAACACCATATATTTT.

The V call is TRBV30, the J call TRBJ1-1, with D possibly matching TRBD1 (6 bases). The CDR3 is 14 amino acids. Germline assignment: CDR1 GTSNPN and CDR2 SVGIG (reference sequence). V lost 0 bases to trimming and J lost 3 bases, with 11 bases between them. This CDR3 reads CAWSVLGGHTEAFF. DNA for the CDR3: TGTGCCTGGAGTGTACTCGGGGGGCACACTGAAGCTTTCTTT.